The source of this T cell receptor beta chain is a study of blood T cell repertoires in COVID-19. Study information: COVID-19 samples from acute and convalescent phases originated in the United States, Italy and Spain. PBMCs, B-cell-depleted T cells, or T cells provided the cDNA or gDNA that made up the material.

As processed by the authors: Reference gene primer amplification gave estimated nucleated cell counts. TCRdb's copy holds only in-frame clones and misses some; the assay was immunoSEQ multiplex PCR. V, J and clone size were drawn from that table, and D and trimming were deduced from the DNA. The sample includes about 190,000 clones, just under 80% seen only once; the top ten take 2.5% to 3.5%. The germline CDR1 and CDR2 sequences are MDHEN and SYDVKM. The CDR3 runs to 17 residues. After removal of 5 bases from V and 0 bases from J, the junction contained 7 bases not matched to a gene. This rearrangement joins TRBV28 to TRBJ2-6, with 7 nucleotides matching TRBD1. The specimen was peripheral blood. The receptor comes from a woman of 80 years or more with active or convalescent COVID-19. In nucleotides, the CDR3 is TGTGCCAGCAGTCCTCGGACAGGCGTCTCTGGGGCCAACGTCCTGACTTTC. Encoded protein: CASSPRTGVSGANVLTF.